This TCR beta chain was identified in a study of identical twins. TCRdb reprocessed the 5' RACE reads with MiXCR, giving one entry per CDR3 protein. The sample has approximately 680,000 distinct CDR3 sequences, roughly 6.6% seen once. Of note for this clonotype: Antigen unknown.

Findings and limits, study-wide: Among monozygotic twins, out-of-frame TCR alpha sharing exceeded what models predicted. The degree of excess twin sharing was weaker in beta out-of-frame sequences. Clonotypes of the beta chain that were abundant in cord blood carried fewer insertions (memory repertoires showed none).

V lost 3 bases and J lost 1, with 9 bases in between. The CDR3 contains 13 residues. Germline values: CDR1 DFQATT, CDR2 SNEGSKA (reference sequence). The sample was also reused in another study, on yellow fever vaccine responses in identical twins.

The gene calls are TRBV20-1 and TRBJ2-5; D unresolved. The clonotype was recovered from a woman younger than 35 in good health. Sample: PBMCs. The DNA of the CDR3 is TGCAGTGCTAGTAAGAGGATCCAAGAGACCCAGTACTTC. Residues: CSASKRIQETQYF.